This is a list of T cell receptor beta chains from one sample in a study of T-cell memory formation after mild COVID-19. TCRdb ran MiXCR on the 5' RACE reads and lists one entry per CDR3 protein. The table has 300,000 to 350,000 distinct CDR3 sequences, approximately 15% seen once. Sequenced material: PBMCs or a T cell subset sorted from them (not recorded which). These receptor sequences come from a man younger than 35 who had mild COVID-19 (a few samples of this study predate the infection). Cell type and time point are not known. Both conserved end residues are part of each CDR3. Each record gives: J gene, V gene, D gene, clone size, CDR3 protein, CDR3 DNA. A D gene is named only where the DNA matches it firmly. Clone size appears in some rows only: once, few, many, or a class for an expanded clone.

TRBJ2-1	TRBV12-3/TRBV12-4	-	-	CASSGIGAEHNTNEQFF	TGTGCCAGCAGTGGGATAGGGGCCGAGCATAATACCAATGAGCAGTTCTTC
TRBJ2-5	TRBV7-2	TRBD2	few	CASSLGGGASETQYF	TGTGCCAGCAGCTTAGGCGGGGGGGCGTCAGAGACCCAGTACTTC
TRBJ2-3	TRBV7-8	-	-	CASSLVQPPGGSQYF	TGTGCCAGCAGCTTAGTACAACCGCCGGGGGGCTCGCAGTATTTT
TRBJ2-5	TRBV3-1	-	many	CASSQGLGARETQYF	TGTGCCAGCAGCCAAGGGCTGGGGGCCCGAGAGACCCAGTACTTC
TRBJ1-4	TRBV29-1	TRBD1	-	CSAGGQGGEKLFF	TGCAGCGCCGGCGGGCAGGGGGGTGAAAAACTGTTTTTT
TRBJ1-5	TRBV12-3/TRBV12-4	TRBD1	-	CASSPGTDLGSNQPQHF	TGTGCCAGCAGCCCCGGGACAGACCTCGGCAGCAATCAGCCCCAGCATTTT
TRBJ2-1	TRBV7-8	-	few	CASSSWAGSDEQFF	TGTGCCAGCAGTTCGTGGGCGGGCAGCGATGAGCAGTTCTTC
TRBJ1-6	TRBV12-3/TRBV12-4	-	few	CASSPDRLNSPLHF	TGTGCCAGCAGTCCGGACAGACTTAATTCACCCCTCCACTTT
TRBJ1-3	TRBV19	-	-	CASSSGPSDSGNTIYF	TGTGCCAGTAGTTCCGGGCCTTCGGACTCTGGAAACACCATATATTTT
TRBJ1-6	TRBV12-3/TRBV12-4	-	few	CASSFNGLVSSPLHF	TGTGCCAGCAGTTTTAACGGGCTTGTCAGTTCACCCCTCCACTTT
TRBJ1-5	TRBV4-2	-	few	CASSRGGGAGQPQHF	TGTGCCAGCAGCCGTGGGGGGGGGGCCGGGCAGCCCCAGCATTTT
TRBJ2-1	TRBV6-1	-	few	CASSEQQGGGEQFF	TGTGCCAGCAGTGAACAGCAAGGGGGTGGTGAGCAGTTCTTC
TRBJ2-3	TRBV6-5	-	-	CASTPGPYLDTQYF	TGTGCCAGTACACCGGGACCCTACTTAGATACGCAGTATTTT
TRBJ2-7	TRBV21-1	-	few	CASSKKAYEQYF	TGTGCCAGCAGCAAAAAGGCATACGAGCAGTACTTC
TRBJ2-7	TRBV30	-	-	CAWSVRGYEQYF	TGTGCCTGGAGTGTACGAGGTTACGAGCAGTACTTC
TRBJ2-7	TRBV20-1	TRBD2	-	CSARVASGRLSYEQYF	TGCAGTGCTAGAGTGGCTAGCGGGCGGCTCTCCTACGAGCAGTACTTC
TRBJ1-6	TRBV6-4	-	-	CASSDSGFDNSPLHF	TGTGCCAGCAGTGACTCCGGATTCGATAATTCACCCCTCCACTTT
TRBJ1-5	TRBV19	TRBD1	once	CASSIRGQGNQPQHF	TGTGCCAGTAGTATCAGGGGGCAAGGCAATCAGCCCCAGCATTTT
TRBJ1-1	TRBV7-6	-	-	CASSPNRFLEAFF	TGTGCCAGCAGCCCCAACAGGTTCCTTGAAGCTTTCTTT
TRBJ2-1	TRBV5-6	-	-	CASSSTVKYKDEQFF	TGTGCCAGCAGCTCCACGGTTAAGTACAAGGATGAGCAGTTCTTC
TRBJ2-1	TRBV11-2	TRBD2	-	CASSPPGGPGGGEQFF	TGTGCCAGCAGCCCTCCGGGGGGGCCGGGTGGAGGTGAGCAGTTCTTC
TRBJ2-7	TRBV5-1	-	few	CASSAAPNLNREQYF	TGCGCCAGCAGCGCCGCCCCTAACTTGAACCGCGAGCAGTACTTC
TRBJ1-1	TRBV12-3/TRBV12-4	-	-	CASSLRGDAFF	TGTGCCAGCAGTTTACGAGGGGACGCTTTCTTT
TRBJ2-4	TRBV3-1	-	-	CASSHVLVTKNIQYF	TGTGCCAGCAGCCATGTACTAGTTACCAAAAACATTCAGTACTTC
TRBJ2-3	TRBV28	TRBD2	few	CATVESGGRTDTQYF	TGTGCCACCGTTGAAAGCGGGGGACGCACAGATACGCAGTATTTT
TRBJ2-3	TRBV5-1	-	-	CASSLDPRSTDTQYF	TGCGCCAGCAGCTTGGACCCCCGAAGTACAGATACGCAGTATTTT
TRBJ1-1	TRBV7-9	-	few	CASSPPGVNTEAFF	TGTGCCAGCAGCCCCCCGGGCGTGAACACTGAAGCTTTCTTT
TRBJ2-6	TRBV11-3	-	few	CASSQPTYLTSARANVLTF	TGTGCCAGCAGTCAACCGACATATCTGACCAGTGCAAGGGCCAACGTCCTGACTTTC
TRBJ2-2	TRBV6-2/TRBV6-3	TRBD2	-	CASSKAGDTGELFF	TGTGCCAGCAGCAAAGCGGGGGACACCGGGGAGCTGTTTTTT
TRBJ2-2	TRBV12-3/TRBV12-4	-	-	CASTVGNGELFF	TGTGCCAGCACAGTAGGAAACGGGGAGCTGTTTTTT
TRBJ2-2	TRBV6-5	TRBD2	many	CASSGSGGGELFF	TGTGCCAGCAGTGGAAGCGGGGGCGGGGAGCTGTTTTTT
TRBJ2-7	TRBV4-1	TRBD1	-	CASSQERQGEYEQYF	TGCGCCAGCAGCCAAGAGAGACAGGGGGAGTACGAGCAGTACTTC